The clone carrying this TCR beta chain was picked up many times. Its antigen is unknown. The data stem from a study of T-cell reconstitution after alpha-beta-depleted transplantation in children. Findings of the study overall: It was reported that alpha-beta T cells came from several hundred expanded graft clones (about two months after transplant). The main origin of T-cell counts and diversity one year after transplant was newly produced T cells.

CDR1 and CDR2 from the germline V gene are MNHEY and SVGAGI. J gave up 5 bases and V 6 bases, and 15 bases lay outside the gene matches. CDR3 length equals 17 residues. The TCRbeta library incorporated unique molecular identifiers. TCRdb analysed the PCR reads with MiXCR anew, one entry per CDR3 protein. The sample has fewer than 700,000 distinct CDR3 sequences, approximately 13% seen once. This rearrangement joins TRBV6-5 to TRBJ2-5; TRBD2 matches 10 bases. This receptor was obtained from a male patient younger than 18 who had a stem cell transplant for acute myeloid leukemia, so the T cells may come from the graft donor. Here the sequenced sample was PBMCs, mostly from graft donor cells, taken 360 days after TCRalphabeta/CD19-depleted stem cell transplant. DNA for the CDR3: TGTGCCAGCAGCCCCCCTAAATTGGCTAGCGGGAGTGAGACCCAGTACTTC. Translation: CASSPPKLASGSETQYF.